Below, 20 T cell receptor beta chains from the same sample are listed, as sequenced in a study of blood T cell repertoires in COVID-19 (dated by TCRdb to between 2020 and 2021). Libraries were built with the immunoSEQ multiplex PCR assay. In TCRdb, the immuneACCESS table is reduced to in-frame sequences with V and J assigned. These tables do not hold every clone; where another copy was compared, an unresolved V gene accounts for under half, and the others remain unexplained. This sample holds under 200,000 clones; about 90% were observed only once. The ten largest clones represent around 7% of the sample. The sequenced sample was PBMCs or T cells enriched from blood (not recorded which). These receptors came from a woman in her forties or fifties who had recovered from COVID-19.

This clone showed up just a few times. V usage is TRBV2 and J usage is TRBJ2-1; TRBD2 is a possible D gene (6 bases). Germline lookup yields CDR1 SNHLY and CDR2 FYNNEI. This CDR3 has 15 residues. Trimming cost V 8 bases and J 8 bases, with 22 bases left between them. The CDR3 sequence is CASLPQEGGTYEQFF. The CDR3 nucleotides read TGTGCCAGCCTCCCGCAGGAGGGCGGGACCTATGAGCAGTTCTTC.

The table lists this clone with a count of one. The chain uses TRBV7-9 and TRBJ1-5, with D tentatively TRBD1 (5 bases). Germline CDR1 and CDR2: SEHNR and FQNEAQ (reference sequence). Deletions cut 0 bases from V and 0 bases from J, with 12 bases between. The CDR3 totals 17 residues. The CDR3 DNA follows: TGTGCCAGCAGCTTAGCCACCACAGGCTATAGCAATCAGCCCCAGCATTTT. Encoded protein: CASSLATTGYSNQPQHF. Using reference TRBV7-9 and TRBJ1-5 for the parts outside the CDR3, the full variable domain is DTGVSQNPRHKITKRGQNVTFRCDPISEHNRLYWYRQTLGQGPEFLTYFQNEAQLEKSRLLSDRFSAERPKGSFSTLEIQRTEQGDSAMYLCASSLATTGYSNQPQHFGDGTRLSIL.

This chain joins TRBV21-1 and TRBJ2-1; the table's D gene call, TRBD2, was not cross checked with the DNA. TRBV21-1 is listed as a pseudogene. CDR3 size: 14 residues. CDR3 in DNA: TGTGCCAGCAGGGAGGGAGGGGTCTACAATGAGCAGTTCTTC. Protein: CASREGGVYNEQFF.

The chain joins TRBV9 to TRBJ2-7; 9 bases align to TRBD1. V lost 0 bases, J lost 2 bases, and 3 bases stayed unmatched. This CDR3 has 15 amino acids. Germline values: CDR1 SGDLS, CDR2 YYNGEE. Here the CDR3 reads CASSVGQGGTYEQYF. The DNA for the CDR3 is TGTGCCAGCAGCGTAGGACAGGGGGGGACCTACGAGCAGTACTTC.

The chain employs TRBV19 and TRBJ2-1, with D possibly being TRBD2 (7 bases). V shed 5 bases and J shed 0 bases, with 17 bases lying between them. This CDR3 has 17 amino acids. In germline, CDR1 is LNHDA, CDR2 SQIVND (reference sequence). CDR3: CASSRRRGGSSYNEQFF. The CDR3 DNA sequence: TGTGCCAGTAGTCGTAGGAGGGGGGGTAGCTCCTACAATGAGCAGTTCTTC.

The CDR3 DNA reads as TGCGCCAGCAGCCGAATCGGACTAGCGGGGACGAACACCGGGGAGCTGTTTTTT. Amino acids: CASSRIGLAGTNTGELFF. This chain joins TRBV4-1 and TRBJ2-2; the match to TRBD2 covers 12 bases. V was pared by 4 bases and J by 0 bases, with 6 bases of the junction left unmatched. This CDR3 has 18 residues. The germline V gene has CDR1 MGHRA and CDR2 YSYEKL.

The CDR3: CASSQARGLSNYGYTF. As DNA, the CDR3 is TGTGCCAGCAGCCAAGCCAGGGGGCTGTCTAACTATGGCTACACCTTC. The genes are TRBV3-1 (or the pseudogene TRBV3-2) and TRBJ1-2, with 8 bases identical to TRBD1. The CDR3 runs 16 residues. CDR1 is LGHDT, CDR2 YNNKEL, per germline (reference sequence). V dropped 1 base and J dropped 0; count of bases not matched to a gene: 4.

V gene TRBV28 combines with J gene TRBJ1-5; 8 positions match TRBD1. Looked up from germline, CDR1 is MDHEN and CDR2 is SYDVKM. This CDR3 comprises 16 residues. Unmatched junction bases numbered 11, after V lost 6 bases and J lost 4 bases. Here the CDR3 reads CASRLASRGRNQPQHF. In DNA, the CDR3 is TGTGCCAGCAGGTTAGCCTCCAGGGGGCGGAATCAGCCCCAGCATTTT.

The chain links TRBV4-1 to TRBJ2-7; D call uncertain. The J call is in doubt because the DNA end fits TRBJ2-1 better. CDR3 length: 14 amino acids. CDR1 is MGHRA, CDR2 YSYEKL, per germline. The CDR3 DNA follows: TGCGCCAGCAGCCAAGAAGCATACGACTATGAGCAGTTCTTC. Its translation is CASSQEAYDYEQFF.

This clone has at least ten counts. The genes are TRBV6-5 and TRBJ2-7; TRBD2 is a possible D gene (5 bases). Germline CDR1 MNHEY, CDR2 SVGAGI. V was cut by 6 bases and J by 2 bases, with 14 bases left in between. This CDR3 has 14 amino acids. DNA for the CDR3: TGTGCCAGCAGCCCCTGGGGAGATCCCTACGAGCAGTACTTC. Protein product: CASSPWGDPYEQYF.

V usage is TRBV2 and J usage is TRBJ2-5; no reliable D call. The germline gives CDR1 SNHLY, CDR2 FYNNEI. Deletions cut 7 bases from V and 5 bases from J, with 8 bases between. The length of the CDR3 is 11 residues. The CDR3 DNA reads TGTGCCAGCAAGATCGGGGAGACCCAGTACTTC. Its protein is CASKIGETQYF.

The chain uses TRBV5-1 and TRBJ1-1, with unresolved D. The CDR3 is made up of 14 amino acids. V lost 6 bases to trimming and J lost 1 base, with 13 bases between them. Germline CDR1 SGHRS, CDR2 YFSETQ. The DNA of the CDR3 is TGCGCCAGCAAGGAAGGGAGCCAGAACACTGAAGCTTTCTTT. Its protein product is CASKEGSQNTEAFF.

CDR3 sequence (DNA): TGTGCCAGTAGTATCGCTCCGGGAGGTAGCGGGGCCTCCTACGAGCAGTACTTC. It is translated as CASSIAPGGSGASYEQYF. The chain joins TRBV19 to TRBJ2-7; TRBD2 matches 8 bases. V was pared by 3 bases and J by 0 bases, with 13 bases of the junction left unmatched. CDR1 and CDR2 from the germline V gene are LNHDA and SQIVND (reference sequence). The CDR3 extends over 18 amino acids.

The rearrangement joins TRBV27 to TRBJ1-2; 11 bases map to TRBD1. CDR3 length equals 20 residues. Germline CDR1 is MNHEY and CDR2 is SMNVEV (reference sequence). Losses at the gene ends were 5 bases for V and 0 bases for J; bases not matched to a gene: 17. CDR3 sequence: CASSRIQPRTGGYTNYGYTF. Here the CDR3 DNA reads TGTGCCAGCAGTCGCATTCAACCGCGGACAGGGGGCTATACTAACTATGGCTACACCTTC.

The chain is built from TRBV13 and TRBJ2-7; TRBD1 matches 10 bases. From germline, CDR1 is PRHDT and CDR2 FYEKMQ (reference sequence). With V trimmed by 4 bases and J by 2 bases, 5 bases remained unmatched. The CDR3 sequence is 15 residues long. The CDR3 protein is CASSSRGTGAYEQYF. CDR3 DNA sequence: TGTGCCAGCAGCTCAAGGGGGACAGGGGCCTACGAGCAGTACTTC.

Remarks on this clone: This same CDR3 is encoded by further DNA sequences in the sample. V is TRBV5-1 and J is TRBJ1-4; D not resolved. Germline V lookup: CDR1 SGHRS, CDR2 YFSETQ. The CDR3 runs 14 residues. Trimming took 0 bases from V and 2 from J, leaving 5 bases between them. The CDR3, as DNA: TGCGCCAGCAGCTTGGGGGCGACTAATGAAAAACTGTTTTTT. Translated: CASSLGATNEKLFF.

This chain connects TRBV6-1 to TRBJ1-2; TRBD1 matches at 8 bases. V gave up 3 bases and J gave up 1 base; unmatched junction bases: 7. The CDR3 sequence is 16 residues long. Germline loops: CDR1 MNHNS, CDR2 SASEGT. Here the CDR3 reads CASSDWTGNINYGYTF. The CDR3 region has the DNA TGTGCCAGCAGTGACTGGACAGGGAATATTAACTATGGCTACACCTTC.

The J gene is TRBJ1-6, the V gene TRBV19; no firm D call. The CDR3 spans 14 residues. Germline loops: CDR1 LNHDA, CDR2 SQIVND (reference sequence). The V end lost 5 bases, the J end lost 4 bases, and 9 bases lay between the germline ends. The CDR3 loop is CASSRTEYNSPLHF. The DNA for the CDR3 is TGTGCCAGTAGTCGGACTGAATATAATTCACCCCTCCACTTT.

In its sample, this clone was seen a few times. CDR3 nucleotides: TGTGCCAGCAGTGAACTAGCGGGACCCTACGAGCAGTACTTC. Protein product: CASSELAGPYEQYF. The chain carries TRBV6-1 and TRBJ2-7; TRBD2 aligns across 9 bases. CDR3 size: 14 residues. V lost 2 bases to trimming and J lost 2 bases; unmatched junction nucleotides: 1. In germline, CDR1 is MNHNS, CDR2 SASEGT.

This clone showed up just a few times. This chain links TRBV7-8 with TRBJ2-1; 7 nucleotides line up with TRBD2. CDR3 length: 15 residues. V gave up 1 base and J gave up 9 bases; unmatched junction bases: 9. In germline, CDR1 is SGHVS, CDR2 FQNEAQ. The CDR3 spells CASSLVGGRGAEQFF. The CDR3, as DNA: TGTGCCAGCAGCTTAGTTGGCGGGAGAGGGGCTGAGCAGTTCTTC.